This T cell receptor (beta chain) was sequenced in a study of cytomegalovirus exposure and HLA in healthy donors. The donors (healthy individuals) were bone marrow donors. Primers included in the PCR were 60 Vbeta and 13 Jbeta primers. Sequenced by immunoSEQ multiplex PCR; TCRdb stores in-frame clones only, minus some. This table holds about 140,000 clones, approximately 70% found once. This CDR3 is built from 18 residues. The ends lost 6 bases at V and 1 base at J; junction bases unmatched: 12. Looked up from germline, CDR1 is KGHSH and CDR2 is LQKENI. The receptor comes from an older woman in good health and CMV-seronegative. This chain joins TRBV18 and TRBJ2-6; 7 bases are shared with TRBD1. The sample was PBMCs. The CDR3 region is CASSPLRQGLSGANVLTF. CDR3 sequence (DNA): TGTGCCAGCTCGCCCCTTCGACAGGGTCTTTCTGGGGCCAACGTCCTGACTTTC.